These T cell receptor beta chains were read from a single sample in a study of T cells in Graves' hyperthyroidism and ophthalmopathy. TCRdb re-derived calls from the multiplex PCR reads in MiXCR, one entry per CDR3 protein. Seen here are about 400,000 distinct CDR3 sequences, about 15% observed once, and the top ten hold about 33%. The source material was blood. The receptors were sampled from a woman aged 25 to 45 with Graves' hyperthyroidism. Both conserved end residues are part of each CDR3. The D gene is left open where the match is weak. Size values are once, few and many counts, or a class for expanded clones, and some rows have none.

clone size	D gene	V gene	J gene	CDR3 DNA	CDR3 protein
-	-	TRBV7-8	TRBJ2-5	TGTGCCAGCAGCTTCAGCCGCCAAGAGACCCAGTACTTC	CASSFSRQETQYF
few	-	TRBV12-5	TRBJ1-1	TGTGCTAGTGGTTTTGGGAACACTGAAGCTTTCTTT	CASGFGNTEAFF
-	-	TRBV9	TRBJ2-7	TGTGCCAGCAGCGTAGCGCCCAGATCATCCTACGAGCAGTACTTC	CASSVAPRSSYEQYF
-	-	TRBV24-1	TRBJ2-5	TGTGCCACCAGTGATTTCGGGGGGACCCAGTACTTC	CATSDFGGTQYF
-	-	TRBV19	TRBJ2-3	TGTGCCACAAAGAGCATCTTAGCCACAGATACGCAGTATTTT	CATKSILATDTQYF
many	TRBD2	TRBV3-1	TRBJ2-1	TGTGCCAGCAGCCAACGTTCCATAGCGGGAGATGAGCAGTTCTTC	CASSQRSIAGDEQFF
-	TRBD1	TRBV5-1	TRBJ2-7	TGCGCCAGCAGGAGGAGTCTTTCGGGACAGGGTTTCGGGGAGCAGTACTTC	CASRRSLSGQGFGEQYF
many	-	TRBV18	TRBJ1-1	TGTGCCAGCTCCACGGCAGGGGAAGCTTTCTTT	CASSTAGEAFF
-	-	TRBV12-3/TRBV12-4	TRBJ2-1	TGTGCCAGCAGATCCCGGGAAAGCTTTAATGAGCAGTTCTTC	CASRSRESFNEQFF
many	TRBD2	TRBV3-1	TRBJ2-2	TGTGCCAGCAGCCAAGATAGACTAGCGGGAGAGGCCGGGGAGCTGTTTTTT	CASSQDRLAGEAGELFF
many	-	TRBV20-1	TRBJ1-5	TGCAGTCCCTCAGCCTTAGGAGGCTTAGGGACCCAGCATTTT	CSPSALGGLGTQHF
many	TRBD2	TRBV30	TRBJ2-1	TGTGCCTGGAGCCGAGCGGGACTAGCGGGCAATGAGCAGTTCTTC	CAWSRAGLAGNEQFF
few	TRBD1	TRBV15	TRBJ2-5	TGTGCCACCAGCAGAGATCTAATAGGGGGCCAAAAGACCCAGTACTTC	CATSRDLIGGQKTQYF
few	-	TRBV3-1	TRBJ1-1	TGTGCCAGCAGCCAAACTTTTATGAACACTGAAGCTTTCTTT	CASSQTFMNTEAFF
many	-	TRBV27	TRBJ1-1	TGTGCCAGCAGTTTACAGGGTTCGAACACTGAAGCTTTCTTT	CASSLQGSNTEAFF
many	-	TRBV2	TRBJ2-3	TGTGCCAGCAGTGAGGGCCGGGACCCGTATACGCAGTATTTT	CASSEGRDPYTQYF
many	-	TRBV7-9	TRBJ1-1	TGTGCCAGCATAGGACAGAAGAACACTGAAGCTTTCTTT	CASIGQKNTEAFF
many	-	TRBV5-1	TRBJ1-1	TGCGCCAGCAGCTTGATTGACAGTAAGATTAACACTGAAGCTTTCTTT	CASSLIDSKINTEAFF
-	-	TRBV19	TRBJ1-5	TGTGCCAGTAGTATGGGTTTGGGGGGCTATCAGCCCCAGCATTTT	CASSMGLGGYQPQHF
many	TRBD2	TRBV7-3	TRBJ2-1	TGTGCCAGCAGCCCGGACACGGGAGGGCCTCAAGAGCAGTTCTTC	CASSPDTGGPQEQFF
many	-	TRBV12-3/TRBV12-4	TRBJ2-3	TGTGCCAGCAGTTTAGACAGCGTACCAGATACGCAGTATTTT	CASSLDSVPDTQYF
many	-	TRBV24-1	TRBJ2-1	TGTGCCACCAGTGATTTGTTCGGATACCCGGGGCAGTTCTTC	CATSDLFGYPGQFF
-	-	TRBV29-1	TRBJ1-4	TGCAGCGTTGAAGCGAGAACCCCAACTAATGAAAAACTGTTTTTT	CSVEARTPTNEKLFF
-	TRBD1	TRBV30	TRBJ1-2	TGTGCCTGCCGCTTAAGGGACAGGGGTTTTAACTATGGCTACACCTTC	CACRLRDRGFNYGYTF
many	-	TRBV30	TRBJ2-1	TGTGCCTGGAGTTCGAACGGTGTATACCCCAATGAGCAGTTCTTC	CAWSSNGVYPNEQFF
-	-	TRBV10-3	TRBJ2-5	TGTGCCATAAAAACGGCAGGGCGGGAGACCCAGTACTTC	CAIKTAGRETQYF
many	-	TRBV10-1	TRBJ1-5	TGCGCCAGCAGTGTAGGGAAGCATCAGCCCCAGCATTTT	CASSVGKHQPQHF
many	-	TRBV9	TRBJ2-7	TGTGCCAGCAGCGCACAGGGACTCTCCTACGAGCAGTACTTC	CASSAQGLSYEQYF
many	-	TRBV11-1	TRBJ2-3	TGTGCCAGCAGCTTCAGCGATGACACAGATACGCAGTATTTT	CASSFSDDTDTQYF
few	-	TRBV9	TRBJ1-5	TGTGCCAGCAGCGTAGCTGGTGATAGCAATCAGCCCCAGCATTTT	CASSVAGDSNQPQHF